The 5 T cell receptor beta chains given below trace back to one sample, sequenced in a study of cytomegalovirus exposure and HLA in healthy donors. The PCR used 60 Vbeta and 13 Jbeta primers. The table came from immunoSEQ multiplex PCR; TCRdb's copy has only in-frame clones and leaves some out. Of 130,000 or so clones in the sample, approximately 8.9% were seen once. The sample comprised PBMCs. The receptor set was obtained from a middle-aged woman in good health and CMV-seropositive.

This clone has more than one count but fewer than ten. The chain joins TRBV5-6 to TRBJ1-1, with D possibly TRBD1 on 5 matching bases. V was cut by 3 bases and J by 6 bases, with 18 bases left in between. Germline V gene lookup returns CDR1 SGHDT and CDR2 YYEEEE. This CDR3 region has 15 residues. In DNA, the CDR3 is TGTGCCAGCAGCTCACCTGGACGGGGGGGTCCTGAAGCTTTCTTT. Protein product: CASSSPGRGGPEAFF.

The V call is TRBV12-5, the J call TRBJ2-5; 8 nucleotides match TRBD2. CDR3 length: 17 residues. Per germline, CDR1 LGHNT and CDR2 FRNRAP. J gave up 2 bases and V 1 base, and 9 bases lay outside the gene matches. The CDR3 spells CASGLGRGGRRQETQYF. The CDR3 coding sequence is TGTGCTAGTGGTTTGGGACGGGGGGGCCGAAGACAAGAGACCCAGTACTTC.

This clone was found a few times. This CDR3 is CASSPRGHEQYF. For the CDR3, the DNA is TGTGCCAGCTCACCACGAGGGCACGAGCAGTACTTC. The chain links TRBV18 to TRBJ2-7; TRBD2 is a possible D gene (5 bases). The CDR3 is made up of 12 amino acids. The germline gives CDR1 KGHSH, CDR2 LQKENI. V lost 1 base and J lost 5, with 6 bases in between.

CDR3 nucleotides: TGCGCCAGCAGCCGGACTGCCCGTCCGCGCGTTCGAGACACTGAAGCTTTCTTT. This sequence encodes CASSRTARPRVRDTEAFF. This sequence joins TRBV4-1 and TRBJ1-1; no clear D. Trimming pared 4 bases from V and 3 bases from J, leaving 24 bases between. The CDR3 contains 18 residues. Germline assignment: CDR1 MGHRA and CDR2 YSYEKL.

In its sample, this clone was seen a few times. This chain links TRBV5-1 with TRBJ1-1, with D perhaps matching TRBD1 (5 bases). CDR3 length: 16 amino acids. Trimming shortened V by 3 bases and J by 5 bases, and 20 bases separated the two germline ends. Germline-derived CDR1 and CDR2 are SGHRS and YFSETQ. CDR3 coding DNA: TGCGCCAGCAGCTCGGTCGGGGGGGGAGGAAATACTGAAGCTTTCTTT. It yields the protein CASSSVGGGGNTEAFF.